This T cell receptor beta chain is drawn from a study of blood T cell repertoires in COVID-19. Study summary: Donors in the United States, Italy and Spain gave samples during acute or convalescent COVID-19. T cells, B-cell-depleted T cells, or PBMCs provided the cDNA or gDNA that served as material.

V was clipped by 2 bases and J by 1 base; unmatched bases: 2. This CDR3 contains 15 residues. Germline values: CDR1 MDHEN, CDR2 SYDVKM. Original data processing: By means of reference gene primer amplification, nucleated cell counts were estimated. The protocol was immunoSEQ multiplex PCR, while the TCRdb copy is restricted to in-frame clones and leaves out a portion. That table furnishes V, J and clone size, whereas the DNA furnished D and trimming. The sample shows more than 100,000 clones, more than 70% of them seen only once. This TCR was sampled from a woman aged 25 to 45 who had recovered from COVID-19. The rearrangement uses TRBV28 and TRBJ1-1, with TRBD1 identical over 9 bases. The sample taken for sequencing was peripheral blood. CDR3 sequence (DNA): TGTGCCAGCAGTTTAACGGGACAGGGGAACACTGAAGCTTTCTTT. Encoded protein: CASSLTGQGNTEAFF.